Sequencing of this T cell receptor beta chain was carried out in a study of early T cells in non-severe SARS-CoV-2 infection. This clonotype has a handful of counts. Unique molecular identifiers tagged individual cDNA molecules. TCRdb redid the calling of the 5' RACE reads with MiXCR, one entry per CDR3 protein. The sample gives roughly 66,000 distinct CDR3 sequences, approximately 9% of which show up once; roughly 3.2% is in the top ten. The V and J ends lost 5 bases and 5 bases respectively, with 16 bases between them. Germline V CDR1 and CDR2: SQVTM, ANQGSEA. The CDR3 contains 13 residues. The chain couples TRBV29-1 to TRBJ2-7; D is undetermined. The sequenced sample consisted of whole blood. The receptor comes from an adult who was a healthcare worker with PCR-confirmed SARS-CoV-2 infection or an uninfected control (not recorded which). CDR3 loop: CSVLTGPRDEQYF. The CDR3 DNA reads TGCAGCGTTCTTACCGGGCCTCGGGACGAGCAGTACTTC.